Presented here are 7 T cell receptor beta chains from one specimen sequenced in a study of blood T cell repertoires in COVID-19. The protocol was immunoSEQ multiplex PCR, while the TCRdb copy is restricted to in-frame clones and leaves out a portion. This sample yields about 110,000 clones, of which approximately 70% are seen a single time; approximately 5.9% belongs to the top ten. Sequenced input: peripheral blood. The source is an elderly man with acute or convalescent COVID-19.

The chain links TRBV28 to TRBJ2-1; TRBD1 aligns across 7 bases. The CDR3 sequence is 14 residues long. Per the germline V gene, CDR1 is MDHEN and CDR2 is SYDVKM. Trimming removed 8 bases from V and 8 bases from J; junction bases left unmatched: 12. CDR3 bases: TGTGCCAGCGGAACGAGCGGTACAGGGGATGAGCAGTTCTTC. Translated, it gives CASGTSGTGDEQFF.

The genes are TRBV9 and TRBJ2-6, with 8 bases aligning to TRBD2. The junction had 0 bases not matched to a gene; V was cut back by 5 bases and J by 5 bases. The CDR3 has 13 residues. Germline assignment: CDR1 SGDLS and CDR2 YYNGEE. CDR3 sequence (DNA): TGTGCCAGCAGTAGCGGGAGGGCCAACGTCCTGACTTTC. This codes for CASSSGRANVLTF. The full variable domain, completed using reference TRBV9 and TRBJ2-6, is DSGVTQTPKHLITATGQRVTLRCSPRSGDLSVYWYQQSLDQGLQFLIQYYNGEERAKGNILERFSAQQFPDLHSELNLSSLELGDSALYFCASSSGRANVLTFGAGSRLTVL.

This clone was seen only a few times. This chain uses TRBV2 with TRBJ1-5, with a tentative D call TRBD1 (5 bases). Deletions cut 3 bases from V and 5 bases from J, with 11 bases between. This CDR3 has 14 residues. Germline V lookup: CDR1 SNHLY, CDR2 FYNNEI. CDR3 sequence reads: CASSETASYQPQHF. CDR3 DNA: TGTGCCAGCAGTGAGACAGCTTCTTATCAGCCCCAGCATTTT.

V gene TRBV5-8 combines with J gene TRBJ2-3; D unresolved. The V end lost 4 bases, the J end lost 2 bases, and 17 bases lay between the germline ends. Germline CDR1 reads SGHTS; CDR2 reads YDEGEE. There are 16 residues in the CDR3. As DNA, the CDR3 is TGTGCCAGCAGCCTTTACACTATCACCTCCACAGATACGCAGTATTTT. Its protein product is CASSLYTITSTDTQYF.

This CDR3 reads CATVDSSSYEQYF. The CDR3 DNA is TGTGCCACCGTGGACAGTTCCTCCTACGAGCAGTACTTC. The chain uses TRBV6-5 and TRBJ2-7, with D maybe TRBD1 (6 bases). V was pared by 10 bases and J by 0 bases, with 13 bases between. CDR3 length: 13 residues. Germline lookup yields CDR1 MNHEY and CDR2 SVGAGI.

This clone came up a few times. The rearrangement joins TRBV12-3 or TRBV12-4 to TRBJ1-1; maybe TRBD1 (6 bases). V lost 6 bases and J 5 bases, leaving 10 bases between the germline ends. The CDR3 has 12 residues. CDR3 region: CASRSQGTEAFF. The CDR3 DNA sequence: TGTGCCAGCAGATCACAGGGTACTGAAGCTTTCTTT.

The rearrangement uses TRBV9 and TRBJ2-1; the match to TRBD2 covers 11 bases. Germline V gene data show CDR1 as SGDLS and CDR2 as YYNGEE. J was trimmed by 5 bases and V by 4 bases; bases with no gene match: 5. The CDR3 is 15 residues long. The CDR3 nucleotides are TGTGCCAGCAGCCCTACTAGCGGGAGTCACAATGAGCAGTTCTTC. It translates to CASSPTSGSHNEQFF.